These T cell receptor beta chains were read from a single sample in a study of T-cell memory formation after mild COVID-19. TCRdb redid the calling of the 5' RACE reads with MiXCR, one entry per CDR3 protein. Of approximately 260,000 distinct CDR3 sequences in the sample, 16% were seen once. Specimen: PBMCs or a T cell subset sorted from them (not recorded which). These receptor sequences come from a young man who had mild COVID-19 (a few samples of this study predate the infection). Cell type and time point are not known. CDR3s include the opening cysteine and the closing phenylalanine or tryptophan. D genes are given only for firm matches. Where a row states a size, it is once, few, many or the class of an expanded clone; other rows omit it.

TRBV12-3/TRBV12-4	few	.	TRBJ1-5	TGTGCCAGCAGTTTAAAGGGATGGAATCAGCCCCAGCATTTT	CASSLKGWNQPQHF
TRBV7-2	.	.	TRBJ1-6	TGTGCCAGCGGGGGCAGGTTCGGTTCACCCCTCCACTTT	CASGGRFGSPLHF
TRBV7-6	many	TRBD1	TRBJ2-1	TGTGCCAGCAGGCAGATTCCGGGACAGGGTTTCGATGAGCAGTTCTTC	CASRQIPGQGFDEQFF
TRBV21-1	many	.	TRBJ2-4	TGTGCCAGCAGCAAAGTTGGAGACAGGGAGGTGGACATTCAGTACTTC	CASSKVGDREVDIQYF
TRBV27	.	.	TRBJ1-1	TGTGCCAGCAGAACGGCGTGGGGTGCCATGAACACTGAAGCTTTCTTT	CASRTAWGAMNTEAFF
TRBV7-2	many	.	TRBJ2-5	TGTGCCAGCAGCCCCAGGGTTTTGGAGACCCAGTACTTC	CASSPRVLETQYF
TRBV2	.	TRBD1	TRBJ1-2	TGTGCCAGCAGTACGACAGGGAGCGGCTACACCTTC	CASSTTGSGYTF
TRBV20-1	few	TRBD1	TRBJ1-4	TGCAGTGCCGATGATGGGACAGGGCGAAGTGAAAAACTGTTTTTT	CSADDGTGRSEKLFF
TRBV6-4	.	.	TRBJ2-2	TGTGCCAGCTCAGATACGAACACCGGGGAGCTGTTTTTT	CASSDTNTGELFF
TRBV13	few	TRBD1	TRBJ2-5	TGTGCCAGCAGTCTCGGGACAGGACACGGTTTGGAGACCCAGTACTTC	CASSLGTGHGLETQYF
TRBV7-2	.	.	TRBJ2-3	TGTGCCAGCAGCTTTTACGCGGGGGCGGAAGATACGCAGTATTTT	CASSFYAGAEDTQYF
TRBV5-1	.	TRBD1	TRBJ1-1	TGCGCCAGCAGCTCCCAGGGGGGCATGAACACTGAAGCTTTCTTT	CASSSQGGMNTEAFF
TRBV7-2	.	.	TRBJ2-5	TGTGCCAGCAGCCCCCGACAGCAAGAGACCCAGTACTTC	CASSPRQQETQYF
TRBV20-1	few	.	TRBJ1-5	TGCAGGCCGCGTTTTATGCCCCAGCATTTT	CRPRFMPQHF
TRBV7-9	.	.	TRBJ2-5	TGTGCCAGCATCTACGGGGGCGGGGAGACCCAGTACTTC	CASIYGGGETQYF
TRBV7-9	many	TRBD1	TRBJ2-7	TGTGCCAGCAGCCCCTGGACAGGGCCGCACGAGCAGTACTTC	CASSPWTGPHEQYF